This TCR beta chain stems from a study of control samples from healthy donors and cancer patients. The CDR3 spans 15 residues. V lost 3 bases and J 2 bases, leaving 10 bases between the germline ends. CDR1 MDHEN and CDR2 SYDVKM come from the germline V gene. This clone was observed once. Clones were sequenced by immunoSEQ multiplex PCR, and TCRdb holds only the in-frame ones, with some missing. The table records over 85,000 clones, about 88% of them present only once. The V and J genes are TRBV28 and TRBJ2-2, with D possibly called TRBD1 or TRBD2 (6 bases each). This receptor was obtained from a man between 70 and 80 years old with lung cancer. The material sequenced was PBMCs. In DNA form, the CDR3 reads TGTGCCAGCAGTTTTGGGGGGCCTAACACCGGGGAGCTGTTTTTT. Amino acid sequence: CASSFGGPNTGELFF.